This TCR beta chain originates from a study of T cells after yellow fever vaccination. Study observations and caveats: The study noted that FACS-sorted repertoires could contain abundant clonotypes contaminating from the bulk population.

As concerns this clonotype: Its antigen remains unknown.

Losses at the gene ends were 3 bases for V and 9 bases for J; bases not matched to a gene: 8. CDR3 length: 16 amino acids. CDR1 and CDR2 (germline): SGHTA, FQGNSA. Each CDR3 protein is one row after TCRdb ran MiXCR on the 5' RACE reads. The repertoire has some 120,000 distinct CDR3 sequences, 7.5% to 10% of them found once; the top ten carry under 40%. The V gene is TRBV7-2, the J gene TRBJ2-1; 13 nucleotides match TRBD2. The receptor was derived from a young man who received the YFV17D yellow fever vaccine. Sequencing was performed on CD8+ T cells sorted from PBMCs, taken on the day of the yellow fever booster vaccination. This CDR3 reads CASSFLLAGGPGEQFF. CDR3 DNA sequence: TGTGCCAGCAGCTTTCTACTAGCGGGGGGGCCGGGTGAGCAGTTCTTC.